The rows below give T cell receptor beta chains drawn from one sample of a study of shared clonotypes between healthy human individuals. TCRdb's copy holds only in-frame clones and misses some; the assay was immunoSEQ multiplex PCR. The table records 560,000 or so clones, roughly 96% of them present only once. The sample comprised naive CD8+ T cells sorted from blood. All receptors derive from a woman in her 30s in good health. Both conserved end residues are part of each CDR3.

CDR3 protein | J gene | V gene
CSVVLAEGNEQFF | TRBJ2-1 | TRBV29-1
CASSHNGGDNEQFF | TRBJ2-1 | TRBV4-1
CASSSGQGNLYEQYF | TRBJ2-7 | TRBV19
CASTASVSYNEQFF | TRBJ2-1 | TRBV10-2
CASQRAAQNTGELFF | TRBJ2-2 | TRBV5-4
CASKTGGLEQYF | TRBJ2-7 | TRBV27
CASSLGGSTYEQYF | TRBJ2-7 | TRBV5-6
CATLTGIGSYNEQFF | TRBJ2-1 | TRBV2
CASSPWDRGNGELFF | TRBJ2-2 | TRBV27
CASSQGLAGETQYF | TRBJ2-5 | TRBV5-5
CASKPKGYTEAFF | TRBJ1-1 | TRBV27
CASSTGGVGYTF | TRBJ1-2 | TRBV27
CASSLWTGTDEQFF | TRBJ2-1 | TRBV5-1
CSVTGGKDHNEQFF | TRBJ2-1 | TRBV29-1
CASSTLPSRGGLLRRYQPQHF | TRBJ1-5 | TRBV19
CASSLGRGSNQPQHF | TRBJ1-5 | TRBV27
CASSKPRSGRLGEQYF | TRBJ2-7 | TRBV28
CAGSSDLSSYEQYF | TRBJ2-7 | TRBV28
CASSEDATSYNEQFF | TRBJ2-1 | TRBV27
CVRSPGQVGDTQYF | TRBJ2-3 | TRBV7-5
CASSVDIDTGELFF | TRBJ2-2 | TRBV27
CASRARTGADYEQYF | TRBJ2-7 | TRBV2
CASSFFETQYF | TRBJ2-5 | TRBV28
CASSQDVATSGSLWETQYF | TRBJ2-5 | TRBV14
CASSLGLQPGVGTDTQYF | TRBJ2-3 | TRBV27
CASSLTSGRTPSYEQYF | TRBJ2-7 | TRBV7-9
CASSVGQINEKLFF | TRBJ1-4 | TRBV9
CASSFQGGETQYF | TRBJ2-5 | TRBV27
CASSGILSEGIYSNQPQHF | TRBJ1-5 | TRBV6-1
CASSWHIARHGYTF | TRBJ1-2 | TRBV28
CASSLSPSGDTGELFF | TRBJ2-2 | TRBV27
CASRAAYCATNEKLFF | TRBJ1-4 | TRBV6-4
CASSPERFSTGELFF | TRBJ2-2 | TRBV14
CASSNLGQEGTDTQYF | TRBJ2-3 | TRBV28
CASSLGGIYYEQYF | TRBJ2-7 | TRBV13
CATSVGLAGNYEEQYF | TRBJ2-7 | TRBV10-3
CASSHFPGQGIITYEQYF | TRBJ2-7 | TRBV4-1
CASSPVQGSGYEQYF | - | TRBV4-1
CASSLADRPYEQYF | TRBJ2-7 | TRBV5-1
CASSRSPSGRQVEQFF | TRBJ2-1 | TRBV4-1
CASSQERGLNTEAFF | TRBJ1-1 | TRBV14
CASSIRTGRNTGELFF | TRBJ2-2 | TRBV28
CASSSTGRATGANVLTF | TRBJ2-6 | TRBV13
CASSIRKEARTEAFF | TRBJ1-1 | TRBV19
CASQLLAGPYEQYF | TRBJ2-7 | TRBV28
CAWNRVNEKLFF | TRBJ1-4 | TRBV30
CASKIPDSGGYTF | TRBJ1-2 | TRBV2
CASSERKLGSPLHF | TRBJ1-6 | TRBV5-6
CASRLTGDEQYF | TRBJ2-7 | TRBV12-2
CASSASFPGTGYGYTF | TRBJ1-2 | TRBV2
CSVEELGAGYTF | TRBJ1-2 | TRBV29-1
CASSKGGLNQPQHF | TRBJ1-5 | TRBV19
CATSRERERFPGQNYEQYF | TRBJ2-7 | TRBV15
CASSLTSNYEQYF | TRBJ2-7 | TRBV11-3
CASSLTSGSLRSYEQYF | TRBJ2-7 | TRBV5-1